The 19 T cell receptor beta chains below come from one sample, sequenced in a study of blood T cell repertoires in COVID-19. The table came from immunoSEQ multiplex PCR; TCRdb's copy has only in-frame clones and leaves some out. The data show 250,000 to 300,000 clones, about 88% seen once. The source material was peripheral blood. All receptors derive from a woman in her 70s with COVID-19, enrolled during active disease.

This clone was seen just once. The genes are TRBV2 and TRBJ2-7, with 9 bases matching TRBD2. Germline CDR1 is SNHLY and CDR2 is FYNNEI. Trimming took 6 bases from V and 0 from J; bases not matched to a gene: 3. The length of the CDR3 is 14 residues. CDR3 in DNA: TGTGCCAGCAGGCTAGCGGGGAGCTCCTACGAGCAGTACTTC. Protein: CASRLAGSSYEQYF.

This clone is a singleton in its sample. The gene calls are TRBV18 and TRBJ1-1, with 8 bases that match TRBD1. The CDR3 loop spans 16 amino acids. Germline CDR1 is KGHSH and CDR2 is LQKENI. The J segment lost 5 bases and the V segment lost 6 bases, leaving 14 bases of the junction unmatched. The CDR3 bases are TGTGCCAGCTCTCGCACGCGGTTACAGGGGGGAACTGAAGCTTTCTTT. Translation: CASSRTRLQGGTEAFF.

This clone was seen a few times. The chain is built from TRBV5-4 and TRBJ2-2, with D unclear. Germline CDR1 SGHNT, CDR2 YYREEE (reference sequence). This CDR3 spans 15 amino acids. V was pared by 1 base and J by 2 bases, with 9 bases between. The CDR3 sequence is CASSLNRPNTGELFF. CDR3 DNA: TGTGCCAGCAGCTTGAACAGACCTAACACCGGGGAGCTGTTTTTT.

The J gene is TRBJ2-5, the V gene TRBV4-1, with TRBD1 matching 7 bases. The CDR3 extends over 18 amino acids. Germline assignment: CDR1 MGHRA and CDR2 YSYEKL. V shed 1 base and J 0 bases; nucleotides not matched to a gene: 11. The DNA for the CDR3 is TGCGCCAGCAGCCAAGTCAGCCTGGGGACAGTCGACCAAGAGACCCAGTACTTC. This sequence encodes CASSQVSLGTVDQETQYF.

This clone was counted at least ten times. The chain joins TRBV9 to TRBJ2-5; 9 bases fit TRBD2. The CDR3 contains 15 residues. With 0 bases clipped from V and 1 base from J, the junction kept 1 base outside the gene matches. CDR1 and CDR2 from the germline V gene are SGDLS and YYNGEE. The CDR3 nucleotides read TGTGCCAGCAGCGTAGTTAGCGGGGGCCAAGAGACCCAGTACTTC. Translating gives CASSVVSGGQETQYF.

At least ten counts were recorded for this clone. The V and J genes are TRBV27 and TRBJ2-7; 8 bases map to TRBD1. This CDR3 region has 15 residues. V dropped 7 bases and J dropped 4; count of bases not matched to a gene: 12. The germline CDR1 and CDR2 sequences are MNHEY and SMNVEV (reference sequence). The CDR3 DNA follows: TGTGCCAGCACCCACAGCCCAGGGGGCTTGTACGAGCAGTACTTC. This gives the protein CASTHSPGGLYEQYF.

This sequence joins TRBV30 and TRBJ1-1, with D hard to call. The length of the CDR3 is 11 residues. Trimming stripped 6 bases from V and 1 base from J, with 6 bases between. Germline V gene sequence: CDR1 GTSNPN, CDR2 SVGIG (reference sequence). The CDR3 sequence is CACGKNTEAFF. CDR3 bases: TGTGCCTGCGGGAAGAACACTGAAGCTTTCTTT.

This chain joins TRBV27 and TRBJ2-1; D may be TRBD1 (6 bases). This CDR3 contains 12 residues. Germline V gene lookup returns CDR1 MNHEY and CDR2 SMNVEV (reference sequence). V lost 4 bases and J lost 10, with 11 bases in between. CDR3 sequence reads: CASSSGQTEQFF. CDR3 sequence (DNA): TGTGCCAGCAGTTCGGGACAAACCGAGCAGTTCTTC.

DNA for the CDR3: TGTGCCAGCAAAGTGGGGAGCGGGGGGTCAGAGACCCAGTACTTC. Residues: CASKVGSGGSETQYF. The chain uses TRBV7-9 and TRBJ2-5; 9 positions match TRBD2. Germline CDR1 and CDR2: SEHNR and FQNEAQ (reference sequence). This CDR3 has 15 residues. V shed 7 bases, J shed 4 bases, and the junction held 10 bases outside the gene matches.

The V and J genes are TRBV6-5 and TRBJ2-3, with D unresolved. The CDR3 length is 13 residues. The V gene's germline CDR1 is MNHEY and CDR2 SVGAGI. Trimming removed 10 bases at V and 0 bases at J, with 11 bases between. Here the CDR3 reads CAIGRSSTDTQYF. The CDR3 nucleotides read TGTGCCATTGGGCGAAGCAGCACAGATACGCAGTATTTT.

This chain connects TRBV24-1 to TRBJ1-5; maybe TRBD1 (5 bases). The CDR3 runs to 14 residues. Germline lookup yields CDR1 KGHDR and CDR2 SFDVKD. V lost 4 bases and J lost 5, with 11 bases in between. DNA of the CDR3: TGTGCCACCAGTGAGTTGGAACAGGATCAGCCCCAGCATTTT. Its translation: CATSELEQDQPQHF.

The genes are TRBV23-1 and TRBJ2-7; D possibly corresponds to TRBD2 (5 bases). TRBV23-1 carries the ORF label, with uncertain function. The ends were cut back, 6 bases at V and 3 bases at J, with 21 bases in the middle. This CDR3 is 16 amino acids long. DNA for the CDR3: TGCGCCAGCAGCTCCTTGCGATTGGGTCGGGGCTACGAGCAGTACTTC. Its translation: CASSSLRLGRGYEQYF.

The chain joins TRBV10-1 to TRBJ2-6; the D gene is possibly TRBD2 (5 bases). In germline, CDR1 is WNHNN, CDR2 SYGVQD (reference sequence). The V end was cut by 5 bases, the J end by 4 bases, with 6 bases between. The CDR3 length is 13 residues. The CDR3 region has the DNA TGCGCCAGCAGTCCGGGAGGGGCCAACGTCCTGACTTTC. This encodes CASSPGGANVLTF.

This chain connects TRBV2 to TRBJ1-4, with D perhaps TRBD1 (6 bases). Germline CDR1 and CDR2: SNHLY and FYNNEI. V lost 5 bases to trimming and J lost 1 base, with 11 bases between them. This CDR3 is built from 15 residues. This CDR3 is CASSLRGGTNEKLFF. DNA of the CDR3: TGTGCCAGCAGTCTCAGGGGTGGAACTAATGAAAAACTGTTTTTT.

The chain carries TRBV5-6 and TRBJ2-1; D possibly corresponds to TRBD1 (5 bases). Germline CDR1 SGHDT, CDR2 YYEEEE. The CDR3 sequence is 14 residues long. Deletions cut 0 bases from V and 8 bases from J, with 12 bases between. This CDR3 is CASSLGAGLDEQFF. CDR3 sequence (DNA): TGTGCCAGCAGCTTGGGGGCAGGGCTGGATGAGCAGTTCTTC.

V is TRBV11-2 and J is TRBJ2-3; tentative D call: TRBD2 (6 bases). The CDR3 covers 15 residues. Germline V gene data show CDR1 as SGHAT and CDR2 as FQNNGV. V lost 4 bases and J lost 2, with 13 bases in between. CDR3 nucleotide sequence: TGTGCCAGCAGCTCATGGCGGGGACTCACAGATACGCAGTATTTT. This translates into CASSSWRGLTDTQYF. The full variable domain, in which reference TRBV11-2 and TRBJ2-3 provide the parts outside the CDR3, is EAGVAQSPRYKIIEKRQSVAFWCNPISGHATLYWYQQILGQGPKLLIQFQNNGVVDDSQLPKDRFSAERLKGVDSTLKIQPAKLEDSAVYLCASSSWRGLTDTQYFGPGTRLTVL.

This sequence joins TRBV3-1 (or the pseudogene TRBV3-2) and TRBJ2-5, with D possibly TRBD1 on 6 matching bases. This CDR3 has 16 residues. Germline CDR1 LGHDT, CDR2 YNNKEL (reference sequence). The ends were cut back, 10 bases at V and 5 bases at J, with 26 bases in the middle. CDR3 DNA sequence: TGTGCCACTTCCCAAGGGGGTGGAAGTAAAACGGAGACCCAGTACTTC. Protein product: CATSQGGGSKTETQYF.

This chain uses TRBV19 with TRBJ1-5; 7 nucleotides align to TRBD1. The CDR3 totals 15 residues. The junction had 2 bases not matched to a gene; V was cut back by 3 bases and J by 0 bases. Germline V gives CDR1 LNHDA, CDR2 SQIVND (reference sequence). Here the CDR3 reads CASSIGQASNQPQHF. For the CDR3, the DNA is TGTGCCAGTAGTATCGGACAGGCTAGCAATCAGCCCCAGCATTTT.

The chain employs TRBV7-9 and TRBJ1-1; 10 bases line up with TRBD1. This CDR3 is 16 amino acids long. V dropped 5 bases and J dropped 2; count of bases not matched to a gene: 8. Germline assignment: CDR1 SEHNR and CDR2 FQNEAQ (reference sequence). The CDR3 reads CASSPATGGLNTEAFF. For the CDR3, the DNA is TGTGCCAGCAGCCCTGCGACAGGGGGCCTTAACACTGAAGCTTTCTTT. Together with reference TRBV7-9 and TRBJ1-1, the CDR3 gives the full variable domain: DTGVSQNPRHKITKRGQNVTFRCDPISEHNRLYWYRQTLGQGPEFLTYFQNEAQLEKSRLLSDRFSAERPKGSFSTLEIQRTEQGDSAMYLCASSPATGGLNTEAFFGQGTRLTVV.